The next 20 T cell receptor beta chains were all read from a single sample in a study of blood T cell repertoires in COVID-19. Using immunoSEQ multiplex PCR, the repertoire was profiled, and TCRdb retains in-frame clones only, with some absent. The sample holds approximately 220,000 clones, roughly 80% seen once. Material: peripheral blood. The receptors derive from a woman over 75 with acute or convalescent COVID-19.

The chain joins TRBV4-2 to TRBJ2-2, with D uncertain. V was shortened by 2 bases and J by 7 bases, with 8 bases between the two germline ends. Germline V gene sequence: CDR1 LGHNA, CDR2 YNFKEQ. The CDR3 sequence is 13 residues long. CDR3 bases: TGTGCCAGCAGCCAACAAAACGGCGGGGAGCTGTTTTTT. This translates into CASSQQNGGELFF.

The rearrangement uses TRBV7-8 and TRBJ2-5; TRBD1 is a possible D gene (6 bases). CDR3 size: 15 residues. With 5 bases removed from V and 5 bases from J, the gap between germline ends came to 18 bases. The germline V gene has CDR1 SGHVS and CDR2 FQNEAQ. CDR3 loop: CASSQGLQSTETQYF. The CDR3 DNA is TGTGCCAGCAGCCAGGGGCTACAATCTACGGAGACCCAGTACTTC.

This clone was seen more than once but under ten times. The chain carries TRBV6-6 and TRBJ1-2, with 9 nucleotides matching TRBD1. Germline loops: CDR1 MNHNY, CDR2 SVGAGI (reference sequence). The CDR3 loop spans 15 amino acids. After removal of 10 bases from V and 4 bases from J, the junction contained 13 bases not matched to a gene. The CDR3 sequence: CATLRTGGVSYGYTF. DNA for the CDR3: TGTGCCACCTTGCGTACAGGGGGCGTGAGCTATGGCTACACCTTC.

This clone was found a few times. The chain combines TRBV30 with TRBJ1-2, with D possibly being TRBD1 (5 bases). Per the germline V gene, CDR1 is GTSNPN and CDR2 is SVGIG (reference sequence). The germline V and J ends were trimmed by 4 bases and 7 bases, with 16 bases remaining between them. The CDR3 contains 13 residues. CDR3 loop: CAWTPQGEVGYTF. As DNA, the CDR3 is TGTGCCTGGACCCCCCAGGGTGAGGTTGGCTACACCTTC.

The chain joins TRBV7-3 to TRBJ1-1; TRBD1 agrees at 8 bases. J lost 2 bases, V lost 2 bases, and 10 bases had no gene match. Germline values: CDR1 SGHTA, CDR2 FQGTGA. This CDR3 spans 17 amino acids. In DNA, the CDR3 is TGTGCCAGCAGCTTATCAGGGGGCGTTGGTTCTAACACTGAAGCTTTCTTT. Its protein is CASSLSGGVGSNTEAFF.

The J gene is TRBJ1-4, the V gene TRBV6-5; 9 positions match TRBD1. The V gene's germline CDR1 is MNHEY and CDR2 SVGAGI. The CDR3 spans 15 residues. The J segment lost 7 bases and the V segment lost 2 bases, leaving 5 bases of the junction unmatched. CDR3 in DNA: TGTGCCAGCAGTTACGACGGGACAGGGAGTGAAAAACTGTTTTTT. This gives the protein CASSYDGTGSEKLFF.

V and J are TRBV7-8 and TRBJ1-2; perhaps TRBD1 as D (5 bases). Trimming took 1 base from V and 7 from J, leaving 10 bases between them. CDR1 and CDR2 (germline): SGHVS, FQNEAQ. The CDR3 consists of 13 residues. The CDR3 DNA reads TGTGCCAGCAGCTTAGGGCAGGGCGGTGGCTACACCTTC. This gives the protein CASSLGQGGGYTF.

The J gene is TRBJ1-5, the V gene TRBV19; D might be TRBD1 (5 bases). The V gene lost 4 bases and the J gene lost 7 bases, with 14 bases spanning the gap. The CDR3 runs to 14 residues. Germline-derived CDR1 and CDR2 are LNHDA and SQIVND (reference sequence). The CDR3 region is CASSTQGAQQPQHF. The CDR3 DNA reads as TGTGCCAGTAGTACGCAAGGGGCGCAACAGCCCCAGCATTTT.

The V call is TRBV9, the J call TRBJ2-3, with unresolved D. V shed 3 bases and J shed 2 bases, with 13 bases lying between them. Germline V gene lookup returns CDR1 SGDLS and CDR2 YYNGEE. This CDR3 spans 15 amino acids. CDR3 nucleotide sequence: TGTGCCAGCAGCGAGAAGCCGTCCCCCACAGATACGCAGTATTTT. As protein: CASSEKPSPTDTQYF.

This clone was seen a few times. The J gene is TRBJ1-6, the V gene TRBV9; TRBD1 might be the D (5 bases). V lost 4 bases to trimming and J lost 9 bases, with 11 bases between them. CDR3 length equals 13 residues. Germline V gene data show CDR1 as SGDLS and CDR2 as YYNGEE. Here the CDR3 DNA reads TGTGCCAGCAGCCAACTGGGGGGTTCACCCCTCCACTTT. It yields the protein CASSQLGGSPLHF.

V is TRBV7-2 and J is TRBJ1-5; weak D call: TRBD1 (5 bases). Trimming left V 8 bases short and J 4 bases short, with 9 bases between. The CDR3 contains 12 residues. CDR1 SGHTA and CDR2 FQGNSA come from the germline V gene. The CDR3 protein is CASGQGNQPQHF. CDR3 in DNA: TGTGCCAGCGGGCAGGGTAATCAGCCCCAGCATTTT.

J is TRBJ1-1 and V is TRBV4-3, with D hard to call. In germline, CDR1 is LGHNA, CDR2 YSLEER. This CDR3 comprises 13 residues. Trimming pared 4 bases from V and 6 bases from J, leaving 12 bases between. CDR3 sequence reads: CASSLDGWSEAFF. CDR3 nucleotide sequence: TGCGCCAGCAGCCTCGACGGGTGGTCTGAAGCTTTCTTT.

The chain has TRBV5-1 and TRBJ1-2; D is perhaps TRBD1 (5 bases). The ends were cut back, 4 bases at V and 3 bases at J, with 13 bases in the middle. This CDR3 spans 14 amino acids. Germline CDR1 and CDR2: SGHRS and YFSETQ. As DNA, the CDR3 is TGCGCCAGCAGCCCTGGGGGGACCTACTATGGCTACACCTTC. Its protein product is CASSPGGTYYGYTF.

J is TRBJ1-5 and V is TRBV7-3, with no clear D. Germline V lookup: CDR1 SGHTA, CDR2 FQGTGA. CDR3 size: 11 residues. Trimming shortened V by 8 bases and J by 13 bases, and 15 bases separated the two germline ends. This chain's CDR3 is CASLTKFRQHF. The CDR3 DNA reads as TGTGCCAGCCTGACAAAGTTCCGTCAGCATTTT.

The chain couples TRBV19 to TRBJ1-5, with D perhaps TRBD1 (6 bases). The CDR3 is 13 amino acids. Germline V gene data show CDR1 as LNHDA and CDR2 as SQIVND (reference sequence). Trimming stripped 8 bases from V and 5 bases from J, with 13 bases between. CDR3 nucleotides: TGTGCCAGTCAAAGGGGGATGGATCAGCCCCAGCATTTT. Residues: CASQRGMDQPQHF.

The rearrangement joins TRBV7-8 to TRBJ1-2; 10 bases line up with TRBD1. The CDR3 is made up of 16 amino acids. Looked up from germline, CDR1 is SGHVS and CDR2 is FQNEAQ. The J segment lost 5 bases and the V segment lost 0 bases, leaving 6 bases of the junction unmatched. The CDR3 region has the DNA TGTGCCAGCAGCTTAGCAACGACAGGGGGCGTATATGGCTACACCTTC. Translated, it gives CASSLATTGGVYGYTF. Drawing the rest from reference TRBV7-8 and TRBJ1-2, the complete variable domain is GAGVSQSPRYKVAKRGQDVALRCDPISGHVSLFWYQQALGQGPEFLTYFQNEAQLDKSGLPSDRFFAERPEGSVSTLKIQRTQQEDSAVYLCASSLATTGGVYGYTFGSGTRLTVV.

CDR3 DNA sequence: TGCGCCAGCAGCCAAGGACAGGGGCAATACAATGAGCAGTTCTTC. Its protein product is CASSQGQGQYNEQFF. The chain links TRBV4-3 to TRBJ2-1, with 8 bases aligning to TRBD1. V shed 1 base, J shed 4 bases, and the junction held 3 bases outside the gene matches. Germline V gene data show CDR1 as LGHNA and CDR2 as YSLEER. The CDR3 runs to 15 residues.

The gene calls are TRBV7-2 and TRBJ1-1; 10 nucleotides match TRBD1. This CDR3 region has 18 residues. Germline trimming cut 5 bases from V and 0 bases from J; bases unmatched to any gene: 12. From germline, CDR1 is SGHTA and CDR2 FQGNSA. The CDR3 here is CASSPDRGSAGMNTEAFF. Written as DNA, the CDR3 is TGTGCCAGCAGCCCGGACAGGGGGTCGGCCGGGATGAACACTGAAGCTTTCTTT.

To note about this clone: At one end, the junction sequence differs from germline, possibly due to a read error. The CDR3 coding sequence is TGCCCCACCCCCGCCGGGGGGCCGGGGGGCTACACCTTC. Translation: CPTPAGGPGGYTF. The chain uses TRBV30 and TRBJ1-2; a possible D gene is TRBD1 (6 bases). This CDR3 has 13 residues. Germline V gene sequence: CDR1 GTSNPN, CDR2 SVGIG (reference sequence).

Notes on this clone: Relative to the germline gene, one junction end is altered; a read error may explain this. CDR3 region: CASSLGGLAMLF. CDR3 nucleotide sequence: TGTGCCAGCAGCTTAGGGGGGCTAGCTATGCTCTTC. This sequence joins TRBV7-8 and TRBJ2-1; possible D gene TRBD1, 6 bases. This CDR3 spans 12 amino acids. Germline V gene lookup returns CDR1 SGHVS and CDR2 FQNEAQ. The entire variable domain, with the rest obtained from reference TRBV7-8 and TRBJ2-1, is as follows: GAGVSQSPRYKVAKRGQDVALRCDPISGHVSLFWYQQALGQGPEFLTYFQNEAQLDKSGLPSDRFFAERPEGSVSTLKIQRTQQEDSAVYLCASSLGGLAMLFGPGTRLTVL.